The rows below give T cell receptor beta chains drawn from one sample of a study of blood T cell repertoires in COVID-19. The method was immunoSEQ multiplex PCR; TCRdb's version includes in-frame clones alone and lacks a portion of them. The table records about 140,000 clones, around 86% of them present only once. The source material was peripheral blood. The origin of the receptors is a human donor in a cohort sampled during active COVID-19. Each CDR3 is given with its conserved first and last residue. D genes are given only for firm matches. The size of a clone is reported for some rows only, either as once, few or many, or as a class for expanded clones.

CDR3nt: TGCGCCAGCAGCAAAAGGAGACTAGCGGATAGCACAGATACGCAGTATTTT
CDR3aa: CASSKRRLADSTDTQYF
abundance: .
v_gene: TRBV5-1
j_gene: TRBJ2-3
d_gene: TRBD2

CDR3nt: TGTGCCAGCAGTGAGGACAGACTTCAGCCCCAGCATTTT
CDR3aa: CASSEDRLQPQHF
abundance: few
v_gene: TRBV6-1
j_gene: TRBJ1-5
d_gene: .

CDR3nt: TGTGCCAGCAGCGTTCAGGAAACTCACACCGGGGAGCTGTTTTTT
CDR3aa: CASSVQETHTGELFF
abundance: few
v_gene: TRBV9
j_gene: TRBJ2-2
d_gene: .

CDR3nt: TGCGCCAGCAGCCAACTGGGGCCAACTAACTATGGCTACACCTTC
CDR3aa: CASSQLGPTNYGYTF
abundance: .
v_gene: TRBV4-3
j_gene: TRBJ1-2
d_gene: .

CDR3nt: TGTGCCAGCTCACCTCTTGCAACTAATGAAAAACTGTTTTTT
CDR3aa: CASSPLATNEKLFF
abundance: once
v_gene: TRBV18
j_gene: TRBJ1-4
d_gene: .

CDR3nt: TGTGCCAGCAGCGGGGAGGCGGAGTTTGGAAACACCATATATTTT
CDR3aa: CASSGEAEFGNTIYF
abundance: .
v_gene: TRBV2
j_gene: TRBJ1-3
d_gene: .

CDR3nt: TGTGCCAGCAGCTTAGGGGGGAGGGTCACTGAAGCTTTCTTT
CDR3aa: CASSLGGRVTEAFF
abundance: few
v_gene: TRBV7-8
j_gene: TRBJ1-1
d_gene: .

CDR3nt: TGTGCCAGCAGTGAAGCAACAGGAACGGCGGACACCATATATTTT
CDR3aa: CASSEATGTADTIYF
abundance: .
v_gene: TRBV2
j_gene: TRBJ1-3
d_gene: .

CDR3nt: TGTGCCAGCAGCTTAACCCGACAGGGGCCTACTGAAGCTTTCTTT
CDR3aa: CASSLTRQGPTEAFF
abundance: few
v_gene: TRBV11-2
j_gene: TRBJ1-1
d_gene: TRBD1

CDR3nt: TGCGCCAGCAGCCGGGACACCTACGAGCAGTACTTC
CDR3aa: CASSRDTYEQYF
abundance: .
v_gene: TRBV10-2
j_gene: TRBJ2-7
d_gene: .

CDR3nt: TGTGCCAGTAGTCCCCAAGCGGTACAAGAGACCCAGTACTTC
CDR3aa: CASSPQAVQETQYF
abundance: .
v_gene: TRBV19
j_gene: TRBJ2-5
d_gene: .

CDR3nt: TGTGCCAGCACCACTACCGGGACAGGCGAGAACGAGCAGTACTTC
CDR3aa: CASTTTGTGENEQYF
abundance: few
v_gene: TRBV28
j_gene: TRBJ2-7
d_gene: TRBD1

CDR3nt: TGTGCCACCAGCAGAGATCGACGGGGTTCACCCCTCCACTTT
CDR3aa: CATSRDRRGSPLHF
abundance: .
v_gene: TRBV15
j_gene: TRBJ1-6
d_gene: .

CDR3nt: TGTGCCAGCAAGGAACTAGCGGGATGGGATACGCAGTATTTT
CDR3aa: CASKELAGWDTQYF
abundance: .
v_gene: TRBV27
j_gene: TRBJ2-3
d_gene: TRBD2

CDR3nt: TGTGCCTGGAGTAAAGGACAGGGGGGGAGCTCCTACGAGCAGTACTTC
CDR3aa: CAWSKGQGGSSYEQYF
abundance: .
v_gene: TRBV30
j_gene: TRBJ2-7
d_gene: TRBD1

CDR3nt: TGCGCCAGCAGCTTCCGACTAGCGGGGGACTCCTACGAGCAGTACTTC
CDR3aa: CASSFRLAGDSYEQYF
abundance: .
v_gene: TRBV5-1
j_gene: TRBJ2-7
d_gene: TRBD2

CDR3nt: TGTGCCAGCAGCTTAGGTGGGCTAGCGGGATCCAATGAGCAGTTCTTC
CDR3aa: CASSLGGLAGSNEQFF
abundance: .
v_gene: TRBV7-9
j_gene: TRBJ2-1
d_gene: TRBD2

CDR3nt: TGTGCCAGCAGTTCCCAGTTCGCCGGGGAGCTGTTTTTT
CDR3aa: CASSSQFAGELFF
abundance: .
v_gene: TRBV27
j_gene: TRBJ2-2
d_gene: .

CDR3nt: TGTGCCAGCAGCACACGTCCGAGCCGGGACAGGGGGCACTGGGCACCCTGGAATGAGCAGTTCTTC
CDR3aa: CASSTRPSRDRGHWAPWNEQFF
abundance: .
v_gene: TRBV21-1
j_gene: TRBJ2-1
d_gene: .

CDR3nt: TGTGCCAGCAGCACCGGACAGATTAATACGCAGTATTTT
CDR3aa: CASSTGQINTQYF
abundance: .
v_gene: TRBV12-3/TRBV12-4
j_gene: TRBJ2-3
d_gene: .

CDR3nt: TGTGCCAGCAGGTCAAGTAGGGGGCCGCAAGAGACCCAGTACTTC
CDR3aa: CASRSSRGPQETQYF
abundance: .
v_gene: TRBV28
j_gene: TRBJ2-5
d_gene: TRBD1

CDR3nt: TGTGCCAGCAGTGCGGGACTCCTAGCCAAAAACATTCAGTACTTC
CDR3aa: CASSAGLLAKNIQYF
abundance: .
v_gene: TRBV2
j_gene: TRBJ2-4
d_gene: .

CDR3nt: TGTGCCAGCTCACCACAGAGGGGGACCGTCGGGGACGAGCAGTACTTC
CDR3aa: CASSPQRGTVGDEQYF
abundance: few
v_gene: TRBV18
j_gene: TRBJ2-7
d_gene: .

CDR3nt: TGCGCCAGCAGCGTGGGACTAGCGGTGAACACCGGGGAGCTGTTTTTT
CDR3aa: CASSVGLAVNTGELFF
abundance: few
v_gene: TRBV5-1
j_gene: TRBJ2-2
d_gene: TRBD2

CDR3nt: TGTGCCAGCAGTTACTCAACCTACTACGAGCAGTACTTC
CDR3aa: CASSYSTYYEQYF
abundance: .
v_gene: TRBV6-2/TRBV6-3
j_gene: TRBJ2-7
d_gene: .

CDR3nt: TGTGCCAGCAGCTTAGGGGCTAGCGGGAGCGGCGAGACCCAGTACTTC
CDR3aa: CASSLGASGSGETQYF
abundance: .
v_gene: TRBV11-2
j_gene: TRBJ2-5
d_gene: TRBD2

CDR3nt: TGCGCCAGCAGCACTCCGACAGGGTTGGAGGCAGATACGCAGTATTTT
CDR3aa: CASSTPTGLEADTQYF
abundance: .
v_gene: TRBV5-1
j_gene: TRBJ2-3
d_gene: TRBD1

CDR3nt: TGTGCCAGCAGCTTAGATGGGACTCCCCCTACGTCGCAGTACTTC
CDR3aa: CASSLDGTPPTSQYF
abundance: few
v_gene: TRBV5-4
j_gene: TRBJ2-7
d_gene: .

CDR3nt: TGTGCCACCCGACCCTGGACAGGGGGAAATGGGTATGGCTACACCTTC
CDR3aa: CATRPWTGGNGYGYTF
abundance: .
v_gene: TRBV19
j_gene: TRBJ1-2
d_gene: TRBD1

CDR3nt: TGTGCCAGCAGCCCAGACAGGGGGGGGAATCAGCCCCAGCATTTT
CDR3aa: CASSPDRGGNQPQHF
abundance: .
v_gene: TRBV5-4
j_gene: TRBJ1-5
d_gene: TRBD1

CDR3nt: TGTGCCTGGAGGGGGGCGGGGGGGCAAAGGTGGACTGAAGCTTTCTTT
CDR3aa: CAWRGAGGQRWTEAFF
abundance: .
v_gene: TRBV30
j_gene: TRBJ1-1
d_gene: .

CDR3nt: TGTGCCAGCAGTCCGGAGACAGGGGGCGGGGAAAAACTGTTTTTT
CDR3aa: CASSPETGGGEKLFF
abundance: .
v_gene: TRBV3-1/TRBV3-2
j_gene: TRBJ1-4
d_gene: TRBD1

CDR3nt: TGCGCCAGCAGCTTGGGCAGGGTAGTATCCCGGGAGACCCAGTACTTC
CDR3aa: CASSLGRVVSRETQYF
abundance: .
v_gene: TRBV5-1
j_gene: TRBJ2-5
d_gene: .